This T cell receptor beta chain was recorded in a study of T cell responses to AZD1222 COVID-19 vaccine. Concerning this clone itself: The antigen is not known.

Sequencing used immunoSEQ multiplex PCR; TCRdb keeps in-frame clones, though not all of them. The sample holds 120,000 to 150,000 clones, 80% to 90% seen once. Findings and caveats of the study: CD4 TCRs associated with vaccination spanned spike, dominating at 160-218 and 743-854. The donor cohort was predominantly white British with a female majority, and clonal diversity may have been underestimated.

This sample comprised peripheral blood, obtained on day 0 of AZD1222 vaccination. The receptor comes from an adult in good health.

Written as DNA, the CDR3 is TGTGCCAGCAGTTACGCGGGGGCGGGTGGCTACACCTTC. Protein product: CASSYAGAGGYTF. V and J are TRBV6-5 and TRBJ1-2; tentatively, D is TRBD1 (6 bases). The CDR3 is 13 amino acids. CDR1 is MNHEY and CDR2 is SVGAGI in the germline V gene. V was cut by 2 bases and J by 7 bases, with 11 bases left in between.